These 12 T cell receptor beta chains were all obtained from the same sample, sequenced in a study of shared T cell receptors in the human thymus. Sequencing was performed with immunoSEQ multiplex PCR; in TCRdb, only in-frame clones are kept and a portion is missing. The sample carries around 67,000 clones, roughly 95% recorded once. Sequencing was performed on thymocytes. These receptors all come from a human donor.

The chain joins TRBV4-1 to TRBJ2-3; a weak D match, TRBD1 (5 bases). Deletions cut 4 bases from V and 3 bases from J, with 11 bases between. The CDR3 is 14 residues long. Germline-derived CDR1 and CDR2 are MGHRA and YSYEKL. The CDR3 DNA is TGCGCCAGCAGCCTCAGGGTCCGTACAGATACGCAGTATTTT. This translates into CASSLRVRTDTQYF.

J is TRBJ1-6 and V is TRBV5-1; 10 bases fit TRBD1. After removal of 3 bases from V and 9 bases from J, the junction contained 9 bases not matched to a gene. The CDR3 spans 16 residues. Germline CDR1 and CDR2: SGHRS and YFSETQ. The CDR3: CASSWRATGGSSPLHF. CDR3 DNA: TGCGCCAGCAGCTGGCGCGCGACAGGGGGCAGTTCACCCCTCCACTTT.

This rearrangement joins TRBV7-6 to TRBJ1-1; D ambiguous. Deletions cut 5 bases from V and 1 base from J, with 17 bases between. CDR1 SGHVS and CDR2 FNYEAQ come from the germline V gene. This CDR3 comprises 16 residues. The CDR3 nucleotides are TGTGCCAGCAGCGCCCAGGTGATGGAAAAGAACACTGAAGCTTTCTTT. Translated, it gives CASSAQVMEKNTEAFF. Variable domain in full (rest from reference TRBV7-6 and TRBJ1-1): GAGVSQSPRYKVTKRGQDVALRCDPISGHVSLYWYRQALGQGPEFLTYFNYEAQQDKSGLPNDRFSAERPEGSISTLTIQRTEQRDSAMYRCASSAQVMEKNTEAFFGQGTRLTVV.

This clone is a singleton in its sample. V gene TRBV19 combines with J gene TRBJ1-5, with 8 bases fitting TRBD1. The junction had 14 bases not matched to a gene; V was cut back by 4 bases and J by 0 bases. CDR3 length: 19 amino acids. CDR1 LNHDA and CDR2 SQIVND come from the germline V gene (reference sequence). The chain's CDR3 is CASSNRTGILNYSNQPQHF. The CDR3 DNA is TGTGCCAGTAGTAATAGGACAGGGATATTGAATTATAGCAATCAGCCCCAGCATTTT.

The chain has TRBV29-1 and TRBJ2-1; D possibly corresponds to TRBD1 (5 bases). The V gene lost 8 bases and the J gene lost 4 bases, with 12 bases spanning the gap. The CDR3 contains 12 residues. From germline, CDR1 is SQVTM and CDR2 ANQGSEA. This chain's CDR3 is CSFPDRYNEQFF. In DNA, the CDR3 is TGCAGCTTTCCAGACAGATACAATGAGCAGTTCTTC.

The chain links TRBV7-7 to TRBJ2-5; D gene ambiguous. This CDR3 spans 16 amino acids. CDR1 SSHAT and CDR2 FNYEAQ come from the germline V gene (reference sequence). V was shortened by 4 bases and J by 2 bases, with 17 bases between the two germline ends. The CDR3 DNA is TGTGCCAGCAGCTCCTCAATACAAGAGCTGCAAGAGACCCAGTACTTC. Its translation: CASSSSIQELQETQYF.

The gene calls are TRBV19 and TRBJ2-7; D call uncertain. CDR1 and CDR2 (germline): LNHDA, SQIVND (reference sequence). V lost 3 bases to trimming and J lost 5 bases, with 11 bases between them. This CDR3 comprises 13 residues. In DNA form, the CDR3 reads TGTGCCAGTAGTATCCCCCCGGTCGACGAGCAGTACTTC. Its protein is CASSIPPVDEQYF.

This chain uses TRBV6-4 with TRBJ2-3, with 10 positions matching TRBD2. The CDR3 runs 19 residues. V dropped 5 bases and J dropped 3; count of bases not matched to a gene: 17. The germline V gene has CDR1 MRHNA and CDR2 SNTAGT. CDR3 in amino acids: CASSNLASGGPNSTDTQYF. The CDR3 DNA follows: TGTGCCAGCAGTAACTTGGCTAGCGGGGGCCCCAACTCTACAGATACGCAGTATTTT.

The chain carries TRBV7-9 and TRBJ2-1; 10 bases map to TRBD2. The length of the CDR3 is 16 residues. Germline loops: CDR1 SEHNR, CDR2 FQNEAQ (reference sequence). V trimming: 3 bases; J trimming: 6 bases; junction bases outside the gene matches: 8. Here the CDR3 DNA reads TGTGCCAGCAGCTTTTCGGAGCGGGGGGGCTTCAATGAGCAGTTCTTC. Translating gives CASSFSERGGFNEQFF.

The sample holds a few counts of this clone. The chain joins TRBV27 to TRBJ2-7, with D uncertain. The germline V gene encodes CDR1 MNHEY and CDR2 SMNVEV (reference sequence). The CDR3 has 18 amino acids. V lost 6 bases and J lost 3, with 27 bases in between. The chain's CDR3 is CASSPLALRNPVDYEQYF. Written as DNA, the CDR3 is TGTGCCAGCAGCCCTCTTGCCTTACGCAACCCGGTAGACTACGAGCAGTACTTC.

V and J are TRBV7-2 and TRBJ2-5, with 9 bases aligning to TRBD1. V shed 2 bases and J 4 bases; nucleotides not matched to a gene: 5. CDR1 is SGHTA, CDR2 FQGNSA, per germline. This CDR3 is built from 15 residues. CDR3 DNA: TGTGCCAGCAGCTTAAGGACAGGGGAACGAGAGACCCAGTACTTC. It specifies CASSLRTGERETQYF.

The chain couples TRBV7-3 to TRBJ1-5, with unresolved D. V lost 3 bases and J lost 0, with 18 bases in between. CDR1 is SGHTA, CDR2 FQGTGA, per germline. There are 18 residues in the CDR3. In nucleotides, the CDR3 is TGTGCCAGCAGCTTCTGTCACAATGGCTTCTATAGCAATCAGCCCCAGCATTTT. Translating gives CASSFCHNGFYSNQPQHF.